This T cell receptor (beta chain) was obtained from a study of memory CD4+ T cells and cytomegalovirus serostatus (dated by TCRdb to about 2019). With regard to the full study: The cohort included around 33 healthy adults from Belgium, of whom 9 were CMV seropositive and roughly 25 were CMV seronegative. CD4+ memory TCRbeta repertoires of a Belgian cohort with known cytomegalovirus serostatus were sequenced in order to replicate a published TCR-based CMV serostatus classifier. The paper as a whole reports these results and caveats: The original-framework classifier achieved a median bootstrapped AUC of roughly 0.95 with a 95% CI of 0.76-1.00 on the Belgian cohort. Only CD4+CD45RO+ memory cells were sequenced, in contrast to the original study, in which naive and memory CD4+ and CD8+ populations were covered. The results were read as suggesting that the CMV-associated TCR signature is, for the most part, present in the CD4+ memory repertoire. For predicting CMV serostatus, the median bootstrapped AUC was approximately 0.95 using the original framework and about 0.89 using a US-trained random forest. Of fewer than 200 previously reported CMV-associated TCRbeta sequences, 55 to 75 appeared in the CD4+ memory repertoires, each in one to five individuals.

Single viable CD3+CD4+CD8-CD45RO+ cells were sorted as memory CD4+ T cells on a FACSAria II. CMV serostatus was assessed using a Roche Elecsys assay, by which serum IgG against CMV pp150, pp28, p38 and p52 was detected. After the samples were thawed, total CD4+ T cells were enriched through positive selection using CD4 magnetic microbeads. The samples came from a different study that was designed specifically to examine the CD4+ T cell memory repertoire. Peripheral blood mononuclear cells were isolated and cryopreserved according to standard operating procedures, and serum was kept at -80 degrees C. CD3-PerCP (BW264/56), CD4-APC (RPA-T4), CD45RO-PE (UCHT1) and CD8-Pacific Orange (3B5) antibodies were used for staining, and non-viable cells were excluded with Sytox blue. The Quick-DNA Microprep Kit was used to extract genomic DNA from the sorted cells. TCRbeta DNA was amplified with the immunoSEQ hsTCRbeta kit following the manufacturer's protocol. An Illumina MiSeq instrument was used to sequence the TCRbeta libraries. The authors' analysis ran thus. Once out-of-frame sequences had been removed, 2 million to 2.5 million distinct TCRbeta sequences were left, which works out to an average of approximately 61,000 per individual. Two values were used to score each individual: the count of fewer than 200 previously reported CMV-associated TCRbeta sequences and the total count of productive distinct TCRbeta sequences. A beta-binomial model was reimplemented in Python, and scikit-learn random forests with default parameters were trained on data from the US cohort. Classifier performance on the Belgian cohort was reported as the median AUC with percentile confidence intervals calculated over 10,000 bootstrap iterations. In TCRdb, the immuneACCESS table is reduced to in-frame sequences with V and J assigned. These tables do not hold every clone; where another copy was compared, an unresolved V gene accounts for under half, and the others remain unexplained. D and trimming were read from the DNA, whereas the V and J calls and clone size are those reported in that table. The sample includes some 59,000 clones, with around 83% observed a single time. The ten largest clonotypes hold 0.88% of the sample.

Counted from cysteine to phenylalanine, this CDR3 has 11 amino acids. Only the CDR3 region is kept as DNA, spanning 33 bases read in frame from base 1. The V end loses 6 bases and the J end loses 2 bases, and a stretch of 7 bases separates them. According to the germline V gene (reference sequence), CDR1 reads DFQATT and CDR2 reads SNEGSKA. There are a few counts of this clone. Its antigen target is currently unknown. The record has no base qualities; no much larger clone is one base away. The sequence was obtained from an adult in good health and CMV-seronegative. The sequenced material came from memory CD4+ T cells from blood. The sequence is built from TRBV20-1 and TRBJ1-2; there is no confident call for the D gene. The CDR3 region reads CSAMQNYGYTF. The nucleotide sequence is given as TGCAGTGCCATGCAGAACTATGGCTACACCTTC.